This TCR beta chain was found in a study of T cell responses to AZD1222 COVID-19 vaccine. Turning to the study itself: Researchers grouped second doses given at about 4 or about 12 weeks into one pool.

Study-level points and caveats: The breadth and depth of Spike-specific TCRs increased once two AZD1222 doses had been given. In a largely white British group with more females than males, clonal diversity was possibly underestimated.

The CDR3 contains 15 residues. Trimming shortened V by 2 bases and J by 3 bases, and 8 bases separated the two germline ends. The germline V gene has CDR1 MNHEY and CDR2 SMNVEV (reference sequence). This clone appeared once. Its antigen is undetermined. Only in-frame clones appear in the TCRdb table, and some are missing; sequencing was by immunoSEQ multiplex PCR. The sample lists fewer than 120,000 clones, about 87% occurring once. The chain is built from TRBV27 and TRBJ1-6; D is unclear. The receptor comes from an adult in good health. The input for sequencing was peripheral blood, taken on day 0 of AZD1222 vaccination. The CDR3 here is CASSLEGYYNSPLHF. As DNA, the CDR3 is TGTGCCAGCAGTTTAGAGGGATACTATAATTCACCCCTCCACTTT.